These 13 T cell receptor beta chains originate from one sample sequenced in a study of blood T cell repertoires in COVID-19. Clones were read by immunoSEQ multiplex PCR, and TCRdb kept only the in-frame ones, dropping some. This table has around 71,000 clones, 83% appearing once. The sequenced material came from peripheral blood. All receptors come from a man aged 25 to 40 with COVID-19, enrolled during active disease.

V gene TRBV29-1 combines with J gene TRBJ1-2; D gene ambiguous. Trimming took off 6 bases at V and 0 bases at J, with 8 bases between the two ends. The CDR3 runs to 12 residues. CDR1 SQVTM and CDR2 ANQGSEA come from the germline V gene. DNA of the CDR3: TGCAGCGTCGAAAATACTAACTATGGCTACACCTTC. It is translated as CSVENTNYGYTF.

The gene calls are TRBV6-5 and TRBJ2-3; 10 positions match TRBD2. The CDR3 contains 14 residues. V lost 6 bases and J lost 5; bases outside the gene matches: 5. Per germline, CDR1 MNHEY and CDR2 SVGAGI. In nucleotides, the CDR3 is TGTGCCAGCAGCAGTAGCGGGAGGTTAGATACGCAGTATTTT. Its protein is CASSSSGRLDTQYF.

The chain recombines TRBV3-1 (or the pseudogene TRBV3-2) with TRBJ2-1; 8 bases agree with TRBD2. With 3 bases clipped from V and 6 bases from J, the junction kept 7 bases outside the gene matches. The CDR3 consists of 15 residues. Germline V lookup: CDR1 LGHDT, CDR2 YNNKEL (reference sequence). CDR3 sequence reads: CASSHPGGSGNEQFF. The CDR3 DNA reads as TGTGCCAGCAGCCATCCGGGAGGGTCAGGCAATGAGCAGTTCTTC.

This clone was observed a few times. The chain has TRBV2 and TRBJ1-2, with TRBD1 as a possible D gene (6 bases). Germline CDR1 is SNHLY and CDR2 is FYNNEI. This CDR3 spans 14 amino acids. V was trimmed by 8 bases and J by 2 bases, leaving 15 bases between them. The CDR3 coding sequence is TGTGCCAGCGGGAGACAGGTTATAAACTATGGCTACACCTTC. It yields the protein CASGRQVINYGYTF. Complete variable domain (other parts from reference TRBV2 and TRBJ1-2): EPEVTQTPSHQVTQMGQEVILRCVPISNHLYFYWYRQILGQKVEFLVSFYNNEISEKSEIFDDQFSVERPDGSNFTLKIRSTKLEDSAMYFCASGRQVINYGYTFGSGTRLTVV.

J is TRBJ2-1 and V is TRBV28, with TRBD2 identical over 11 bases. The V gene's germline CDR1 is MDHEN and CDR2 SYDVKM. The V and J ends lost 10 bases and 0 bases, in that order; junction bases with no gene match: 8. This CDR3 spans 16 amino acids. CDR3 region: CATVAGGLSSYNEQFF. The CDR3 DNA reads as TGTGCCACCGTAGCGGGAGGGCTAAGCTCCTACAATGAGCAGTTCTTC.

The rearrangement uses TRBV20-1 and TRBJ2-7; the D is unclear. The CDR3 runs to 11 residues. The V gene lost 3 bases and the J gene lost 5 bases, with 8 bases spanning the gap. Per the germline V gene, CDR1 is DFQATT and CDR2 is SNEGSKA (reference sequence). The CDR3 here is CSASQSHEQYF. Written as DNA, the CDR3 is TGCAGTGCTAGTCAGTCCCACGAGCAGTACTTC.

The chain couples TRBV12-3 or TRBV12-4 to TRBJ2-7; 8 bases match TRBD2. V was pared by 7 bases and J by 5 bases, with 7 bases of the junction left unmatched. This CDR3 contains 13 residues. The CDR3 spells CASNIGLAHEQYF. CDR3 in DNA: TGTGCCAGCAATATTGGACTAGCCCACGAGCAGTACTTC.

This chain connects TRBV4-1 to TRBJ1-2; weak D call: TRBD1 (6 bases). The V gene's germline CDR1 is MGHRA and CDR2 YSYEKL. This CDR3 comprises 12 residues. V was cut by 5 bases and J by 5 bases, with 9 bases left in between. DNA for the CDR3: TGCGCCAGCAGCTCTCAGGGGTATGGCTACACCTTC. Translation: CASSSQGYGYTF.

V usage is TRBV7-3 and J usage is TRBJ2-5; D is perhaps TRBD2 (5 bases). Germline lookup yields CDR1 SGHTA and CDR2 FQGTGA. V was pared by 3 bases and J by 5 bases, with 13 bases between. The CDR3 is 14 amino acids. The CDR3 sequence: CASSLRGPGETQYF. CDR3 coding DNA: TGTGCCAGCAGCTTGCGAGGGCCTGGGGAGACCCAGTACTTC.

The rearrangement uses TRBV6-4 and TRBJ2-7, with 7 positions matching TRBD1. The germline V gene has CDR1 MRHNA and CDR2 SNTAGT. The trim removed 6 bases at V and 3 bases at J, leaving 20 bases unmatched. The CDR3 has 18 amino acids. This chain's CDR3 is CASSSLGDSDRENYEQYF. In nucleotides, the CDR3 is TGTGCCAGCAGCTCCCTCGGGGATTCAGACAGGGAGAACTACGAGCAGTACTTC.

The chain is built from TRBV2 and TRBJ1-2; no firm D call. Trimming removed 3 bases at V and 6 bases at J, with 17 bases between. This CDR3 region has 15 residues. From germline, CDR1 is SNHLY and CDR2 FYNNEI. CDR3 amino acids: CASSDYRPRGDGYTF. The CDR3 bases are TGTGCCAGCAGTGATTACCGGCCTCGCGGGGATGGCTACACCTTC.

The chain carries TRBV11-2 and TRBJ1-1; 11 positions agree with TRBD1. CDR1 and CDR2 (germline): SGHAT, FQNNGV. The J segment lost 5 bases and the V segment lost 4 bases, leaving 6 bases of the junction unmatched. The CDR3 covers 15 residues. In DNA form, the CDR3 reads TGTGCCAGCAGCTGGACAGGGGGCGCGAGGACTGAAGCTTTCTTT. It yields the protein CASSWTGGARTEAFF.

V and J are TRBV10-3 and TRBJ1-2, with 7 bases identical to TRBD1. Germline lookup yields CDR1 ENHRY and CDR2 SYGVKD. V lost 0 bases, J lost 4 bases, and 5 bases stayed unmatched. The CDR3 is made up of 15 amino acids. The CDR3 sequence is CAISESDRPAYGYTF. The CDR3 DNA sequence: TGTGCCATCAGTGAGTCGGACAGGCCCGCCTATGGCTACACCTTC.